The present entry profiles one T cell receptor (beta chain) with its context. The sample is drawn from a study of T cell changes during pregnancy in multiple sclerosis. This CDR3 region has 13 residues. V was pared by 6 bases and J by 0 bases, with 3 bases between. Germline CDR1 reads SGHTA; CDR2 reads FQGTGA. Using immunoSEQ multiplex PCR, the repertoire was profiled, and TCRdb retains in-frame clones only, with some absent. Of tens of thousands of clones in the sample, around four fifths were seen once. The source is a female donor with multiple sclerosis, enrolled in a pregnancy study. V and J are TRBV7-3 and TRBJ2-6; D is undetermined. The sequenced sample was CD4+ T cells from peripheral blood mononuclear cells, obtained before pregnancy. The chain's CDR3 is CASRASGANVLTF. The DNA for the CDR3 is TGTGCCAGCAGGGCCTCTGGGGCCAACGTCCTGACTTTC. The full variable domain, with the rest looked up from reference TRBV7-3 and TRBJ2-6, is GAGVSQTPSNKVTEKGKYVELRCDPISGHTALYWYRQSLGQGPEFLIYFQGTGAADDSGLPNDRFFAVRPEGSVSTLKIQRTERGDSAVYLCASRASGANVLTFGAGSRLTVL.